The 10 T cell receptor beta chains presented below share a single source sample, sequenced in a study of regulatory T cells in long-lasting Graves disease. Time point here: newly diagnosed GD, antithyroid drugs for less than 3 months. Construction of the TCR library relied on RNA isolated from PBMCs. Arm-PCR of CDR3 regions with iRepertoire HTBI primers generated TCR beta libraries. Each CDR3 protein is one row after TCRdb ran MiXCR on the multiplex PCR reads. In the table there are around 480,000 distinct CDR3 sequences, 15% to 20% of which are singletons. The same data also went into a second study, on T cells in Graves' hyperthyroidism and ophthalmopathy.

Specimen: peripheral blood mononuclear cells (PBMCs), collected at new diagnosis, from a patient treated with antithyroid drugs. The receptor set was obtained from a man aged 35 to 55 with Graves disease.

In this sample, this clonotype turned up many times. V gene TRBV7-9 combines with J gene TRBJ2-1; D perhaps matches TRBD2 (6 bases). V was shortened by 5 bases and J by 2 bases, with 13 bases between the two germline ends. Looked up from germline, CDR1 is SEHNR and CDR2 is FQNEAQ (reference sequence). The CDR3 consists of 15 residues. CDR3 sequence: CASSQTTGAYNEQFF. The DNA of the CDR3 is TGTGCCAGCAGCCAAACCACGGGGGCCTACAATGAGCAGTTCTTC.

V and J are TRBV20-1 and TRBJ2-2; 14 bases agree with TRBD2. The CDR3 runs to 17 residues. V gave up 6 bases and J gave up 3 bases; unmatched junction bases: 9. The germline V gene encodes CDR1 DFQATT and CDR2 SNEGSKA (reference sequence). The CDR3 region has the DNA TGCAGTGCGGCCGGGACTAGCGGGAGTTACTACACCGGGGAGCTGTTTTTT. It is translated as CSAAGTSGSYYTGELFF.

The chain joins TRBV20-1 to TRBJ2-1; D remains unclear. The DNA matches TRBJ2-5 better at its end, which makes the J call doubtful. From germline, CDR1 is DFQATT and CDR2 SNEGSKA (reference sequence). The CDR3 length is 10 residues. The CDR3 here is CSAVPETQYF. CDR3 in DNA: TGCAGTGCTGTACCAGAGACCCAGTACTTC.

This clonotype was seen repeatedly, ten times or more. The chain has TRBV30 and TRBJ1-5; no reliable D call. Germline assignment: CDR1 GTSNPN and CDR2 SVGIG (reference sequence). CDR3 length: 13 amino acids. Trimming cost V 3 bases and J 3 bases, with 9 bases left between them. CDR3 residues: CAWSKQDNQPQHF. As DNA, the CDR3 is TGTGCCTGGAGCAAGCAGGACAATCAGCCCCAGCATTTT.

Many counts were recorded for this clonotype. The chain carries TRBV2 and TRBJ1-5; D is possibly TRBD1 (6 bases). This CDR3 has 15 amino acids. The germline V and J ends were trimmed by 5 bases and 3 bases, with 14 bases remaining between them. Germline-derived CDR1 and CDR2 are SNHLY and FYNNEI. CDR3 loop: CASSPSTGTNQPQHF. The DNA of the CDR3 is TGTGCCAGCAGTCCATCTACAGGGACCAATCAGCCCCAGCATTTT.

V usage is TRBV29-1 and J usage is TRBJ2-1; TRBD2 agrees at 8 bases. Germline V gene sequence: CDR1 SQVTM, CDR2 ANQGSEA. The CDR3 has 12 amino acids. V dropped 3 bases and J dropped 7; count of bases not matched to a gene: 2. CDR3 DNA sequence: TGCAGCGTTGAGTCTAGCGGGAATGAGCAGTTCTTC. This translates into CSVESSGNEQFF.

This clonotype occurred many times. The chain joins TRBV27 to TRBJ2-7; a weak D match, TRBD2 (6 bases). Germline-derived CDR1 and CDR2 are MNHEY and SMNVEV (reference sequence). V lost 5 bases and J 0 bases, leaving 11 bases between the germline ends. This CDR3 is built from 14 residues. The DNA for the CDR3 is TGTGCCAGCAGTAGACGGGACTTCTCCTACGAGCAGTACTTC. This encodes CASSRRDFSYEQYF.

The rearrangement joins TRBV27 to TRBJ2-7; 7 bases line up with TRBD2. CDR1 is MNHEY and CDR2 is SMNVEV in the germline V gene (reference sequence). CDR3 length: 13 residues. V lost 11 bases, J lost 3 bases, and 10 bases stayed unmatched. CDR3 coding DNA: TGTGCCCCCGGGGGGAATTTTATCTACGAGCAGTACTTC. Protein sequence: CAPGGNFIYEQYF.

This clonotype was seen repeatedly, ten times or more. The genes are TRBV20-1 and TRBJ2-2, with a tentative D call TRBD1 (5 bases). This CDR3 is 13 amino acids long. CDR1 and CDR2 from the germline V gene are DFQATT and SNEGSKA (reference sequence). V lost 3 bases and J 8 bases, leaving 13 bases between the germline ends. For the CDR3, the DNA is TGCAGTGCTAGGACAGTTCCGTTAGGGGAGCTGTTTTTT. Protein sequence: CSARTVPLGELFF.

This clonotype was found many times. J is TRBJ1-2 and V is TRBV3-1; D gene ambiguous. Trimming took 2 bases from V and 7 from J, leaving 14 bases between them. The germline gives CDR1 LGHDT, CDR2 YNNKEL (reference sequence). The CDR3 sequence is 14 residues long. CDR3: CASSQRLGRSGYTF. CDR3 nucleotides: TGTGCCAGCAGCCAAAGGTTAGGACGGTCTGGCTACACCTTC.